The entry below describes one T cell receptor (beta chain). In this sample, this clonotype turned up many times. Its antigen remains undetermined. Per-base quality was not reported, and no clone a single base away is much larger than it. The data were obtained in a study of T cell repertoires in cytomegalovirus infection (dated by TCRdb to between 2019 and 2020). Regarding the study in general: Alongside well-studied HLA-B-restricted epitopes, the peptide stimulations were aimed at recently identified HLA-C-restricted CMV epitopes, whose presentation resists viral immunomodulation. Donor HLA type was relevant to the analysis, as public TCR beta signatures indicated carriage of CMV infection together with the matching HLA type. Broad study findings and their caveats: The ex vivo response was dominated by HLA-C-restricted CMV-specific TCR beta clonotypes, which also provided the single most frequent clonotype in two of eight donors. Carriers of CMV infection plus the relevant HLA type were discriminated by the cumulative frequency of public TCR beta family members in the study cohort and in an independent approximately 360-donor cohort.

At the junction V is shortened by 1 base and J by 8 bases; bases outside the gene matches: 6. The cysteine opens and the phenylalanine closes a CDR3 of 15 amino acids. Kept here is only the CDR3 DNA, which spans 45 bases and is read in frame from base 1. The germline V gene provides CDR1 LGHNA and CDR2 YNFKEQ. The instrument given in TCRdb is Illumina HiSeq 1500. TCRdb took the public reads, trimmed them with fastp at Q25, ran MiXCR for clone calling and kept in-frame beta chains. Rows with a matching CDR3 protein are joined into one entry that keeps the most common DNA and genes. A total of around 230,000 distinct CDR3 sequences appear in this sample, roughly two fifths of them only once. The ten top clones hold approximately 59% of the sample. The treatment or condition label, read with the paper, signifies: in vitro stimulation with specific CMV peptide epitopes to enrich CMV-specific T cells.

The source material was CD8+ T cells from cultured PBMCs, sampled from culture after CMV antigen stimulation. The receptor's source is a human donor in good health (CMV status not recorded). Some clones in this sample may be carry-over from other donors' samples. Rearrangement joined TRBV4-2 to TRBJ1-1, with TRBD1 matching 11 junction bases. The nucleotides are TGTGCCAGCAGCCAAGCTCGGACAGGGGGCTTGGAAGCTTTCTTT. Translation gives CASSQARTGGLEAFF.